The sequence of this T cell receptor beta chain was determined in a study of blood T cell repertoires in COVID-19. This table comes from immunoSEQ multiplex PCR, and its TCRdb copy is limited to in-frame clones, with some not included. The sample lists 210,000 or so clones; around nine tenths were seen once. The CDR3 loop spans 15 amino acids. V was clipped by 0 bases and J by 3 bases, with 12 bases between them. Germline V gene lookup returns CDR1 SGHRS and CDR2 YFSETQ. This TCR derives from an older woman with acute or convalescent COVID-19. Sequenced: peripheral blood. The V gene is TRBV5-1, the J gene TRBJ1-2; D not resolved. In nucleotides, the CDR3 is TGCGCCAGCAGCTTGGGAGGCCTCGCGGACTATGGCTACACCTTC. This gives the protein CASSLGGLADYGYTF.